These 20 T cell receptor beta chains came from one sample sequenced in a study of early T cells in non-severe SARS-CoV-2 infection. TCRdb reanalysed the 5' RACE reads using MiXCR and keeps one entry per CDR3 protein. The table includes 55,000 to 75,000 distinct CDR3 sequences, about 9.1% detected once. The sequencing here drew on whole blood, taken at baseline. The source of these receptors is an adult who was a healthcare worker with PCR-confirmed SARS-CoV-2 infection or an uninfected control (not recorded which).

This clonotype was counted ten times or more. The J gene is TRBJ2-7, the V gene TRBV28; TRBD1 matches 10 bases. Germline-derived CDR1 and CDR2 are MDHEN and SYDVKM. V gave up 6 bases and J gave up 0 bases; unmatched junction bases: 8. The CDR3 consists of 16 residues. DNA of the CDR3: TGTGCCAGCAGGAAACCCGGGACAGGGGTCTCCTACGAGCAGTACTTC. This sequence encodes CASRKPGTGVSYEQYF.

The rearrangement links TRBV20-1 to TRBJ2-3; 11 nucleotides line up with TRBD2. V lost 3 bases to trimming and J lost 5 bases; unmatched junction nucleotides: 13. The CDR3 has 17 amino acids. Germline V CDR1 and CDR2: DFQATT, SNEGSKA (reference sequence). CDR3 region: CSASCGETSGDEDTQYF. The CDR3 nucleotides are TGCAGTGCTAGCTGTGGGGAGACTAGCGGGGACGAAGATACGCAGTATTTT.

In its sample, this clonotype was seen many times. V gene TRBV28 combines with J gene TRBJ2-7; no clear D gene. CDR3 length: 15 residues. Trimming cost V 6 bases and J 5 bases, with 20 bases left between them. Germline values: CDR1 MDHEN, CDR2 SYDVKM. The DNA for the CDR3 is TGTGCCAGCAGCCCTCTCGCTGTCGCTCTTAACGAGCAGTACTTC. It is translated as CASSPLAVALNEQYF.

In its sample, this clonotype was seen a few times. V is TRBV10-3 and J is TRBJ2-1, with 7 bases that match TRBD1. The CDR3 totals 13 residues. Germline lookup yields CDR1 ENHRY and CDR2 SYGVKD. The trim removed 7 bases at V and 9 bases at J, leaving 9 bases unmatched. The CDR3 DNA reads TGTGCCATCACCCATTCCCCAGGGGGTGAGCAGTTCTTC. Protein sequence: CAITHSPGGEQFF.

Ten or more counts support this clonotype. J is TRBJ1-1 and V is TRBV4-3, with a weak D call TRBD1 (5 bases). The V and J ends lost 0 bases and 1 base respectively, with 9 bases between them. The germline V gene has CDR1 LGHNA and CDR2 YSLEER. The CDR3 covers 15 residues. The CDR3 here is CASSQDGGRNTEAFF. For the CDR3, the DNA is TGCGCCAGCAGCCAAGATGGGGGGAGGAACACTGAAGCTTTCTTT.

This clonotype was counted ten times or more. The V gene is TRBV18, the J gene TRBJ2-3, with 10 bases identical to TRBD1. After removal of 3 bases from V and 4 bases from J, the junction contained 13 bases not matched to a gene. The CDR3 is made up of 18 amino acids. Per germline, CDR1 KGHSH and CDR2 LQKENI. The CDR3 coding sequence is TGTGCCAGCTCACCTCGACCTGGACAGGGGACAGGGGCAGATACGCAGTATTTT. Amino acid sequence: CASSPRPGQGTGADTQYF.

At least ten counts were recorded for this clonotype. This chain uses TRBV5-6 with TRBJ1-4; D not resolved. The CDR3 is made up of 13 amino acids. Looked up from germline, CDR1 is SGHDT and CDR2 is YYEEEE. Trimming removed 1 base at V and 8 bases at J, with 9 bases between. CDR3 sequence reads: CASSLISGEKLFF. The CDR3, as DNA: TGTGCCAGCAGCTTGATTTCCGGGGAAAAACTGTTTTTT.

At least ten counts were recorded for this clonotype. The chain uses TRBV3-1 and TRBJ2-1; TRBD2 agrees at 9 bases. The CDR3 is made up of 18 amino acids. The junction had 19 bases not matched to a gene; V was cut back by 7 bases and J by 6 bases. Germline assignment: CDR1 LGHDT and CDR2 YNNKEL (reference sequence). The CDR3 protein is CASTSTPLSGRGANEQFF. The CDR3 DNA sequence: TGTGCCAGCACCTCGACCCCGCTTAGCGGGAGAGGGGCCAATGAGCAGTTCTTC.

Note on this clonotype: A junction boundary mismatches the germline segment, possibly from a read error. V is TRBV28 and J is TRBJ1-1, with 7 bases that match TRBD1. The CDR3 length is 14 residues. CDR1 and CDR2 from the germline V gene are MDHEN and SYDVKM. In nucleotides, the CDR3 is TGTGCCAGCAGTACGGAGACAGGGAACGTTGAAGCTTTCTTC. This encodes CASSTETGNVEAFF. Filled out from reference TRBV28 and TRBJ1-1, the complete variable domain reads DVKVTQSSRYLVKRTGEKVFLECVQDMDHENMFWYRQDPGLGLRLIYFSYDVKMKEKGDIPEGYSVSREKKERFSLILESASTNQTSMYLCASSTETGNVEAFFGQGTRLTVV.

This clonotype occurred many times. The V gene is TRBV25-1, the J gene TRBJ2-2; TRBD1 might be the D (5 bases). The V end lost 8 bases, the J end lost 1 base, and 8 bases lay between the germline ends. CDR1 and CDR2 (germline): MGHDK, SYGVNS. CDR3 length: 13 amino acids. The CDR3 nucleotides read TGTGCCAGCGGGGCAGGGAACACCGGGGAGCTGTTTTTT. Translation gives CASGAGNTGELFF.

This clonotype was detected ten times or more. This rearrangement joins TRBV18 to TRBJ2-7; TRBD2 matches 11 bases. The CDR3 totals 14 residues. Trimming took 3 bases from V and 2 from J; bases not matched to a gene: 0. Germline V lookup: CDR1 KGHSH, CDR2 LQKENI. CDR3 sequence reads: CASSPSGRAYEQYF. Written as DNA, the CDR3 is TGTGCCAGCTCACCTAGCGGGAGGGCCTACGAGCAGTACTTC.

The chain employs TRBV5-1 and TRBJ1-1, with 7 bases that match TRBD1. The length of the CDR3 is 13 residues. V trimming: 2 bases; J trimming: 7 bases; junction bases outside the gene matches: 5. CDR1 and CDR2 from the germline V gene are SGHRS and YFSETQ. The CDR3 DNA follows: TGCGCCAGCAGCTTCAGAGGGGGCAGTGAAGCTTTCTTT. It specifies CASSFRGGSEAFF. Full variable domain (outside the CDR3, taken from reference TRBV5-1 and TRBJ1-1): KAGVTQTPRYLIKTRGQQVTLSCSPISGHRSVSWYQQTPGQGLQFLFEYFSETQRNKGNFPGRFSGRQFSNSRSEMNVSTLELGDSALYLCASSFRGGSEAFFGQGTRLTVV.

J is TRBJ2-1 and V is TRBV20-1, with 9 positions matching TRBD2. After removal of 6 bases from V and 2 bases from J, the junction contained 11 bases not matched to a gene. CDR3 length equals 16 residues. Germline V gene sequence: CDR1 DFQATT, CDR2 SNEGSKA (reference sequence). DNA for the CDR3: TGCAGTGCACCTAGCGGGGTCGGCCGGGCCTACAATGAGCAGTTCTTC. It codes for CSAPSGVGRAYNEQFF.

CDR3 amino acids: CASSLAPSNTGELFF. The CDR3 coding sequence is TGCGCCAGCAGCTTGGCTCCATCTAACACCGGGGAGCTGTTTTTT. The chain links TRBV5-1 to TRBJ2-2; D is unresolved. Trimming removed 0 bases at V and 2 bases at J, with 8 bases between. The CDR3 totals 15 residues. The germline V gene encodes CDR1 SGHRS and CDR2 YFSETQ.

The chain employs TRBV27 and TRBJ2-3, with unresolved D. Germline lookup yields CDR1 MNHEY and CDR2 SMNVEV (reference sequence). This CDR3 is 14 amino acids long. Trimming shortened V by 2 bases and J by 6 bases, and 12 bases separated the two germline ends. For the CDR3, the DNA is TGTGCCAGCAGTTTACGGCTAGTGGGTGATACGCAGTATTTT. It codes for CASSLRLVGDTQYF.

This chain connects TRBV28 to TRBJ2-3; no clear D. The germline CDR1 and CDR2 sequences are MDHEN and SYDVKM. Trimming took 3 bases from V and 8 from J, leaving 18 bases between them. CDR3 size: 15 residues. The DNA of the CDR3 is TGTGCCAGCAGTTTTTTTGTTTTGGGTTCGGGTACGCAGTATTTT. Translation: CASSFFVLGSGTQYF.

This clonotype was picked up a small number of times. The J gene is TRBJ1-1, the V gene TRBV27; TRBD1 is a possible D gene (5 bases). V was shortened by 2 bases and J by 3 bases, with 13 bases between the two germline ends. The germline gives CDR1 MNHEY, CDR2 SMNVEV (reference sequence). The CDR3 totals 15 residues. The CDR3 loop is CASSLTGRDYTEAFF. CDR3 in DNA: TGTGCCAGCAGTTTAACAGGCAGGGACTACACTGAAGCTTTCTTT.

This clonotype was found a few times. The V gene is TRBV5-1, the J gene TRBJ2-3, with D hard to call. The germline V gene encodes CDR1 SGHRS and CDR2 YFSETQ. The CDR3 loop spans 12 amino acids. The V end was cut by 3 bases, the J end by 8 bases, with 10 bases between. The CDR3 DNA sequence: TGCGCCAGCAGCTCCACAAGGGTTACGCAGTATTTT. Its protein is CASSSTRVTQYF. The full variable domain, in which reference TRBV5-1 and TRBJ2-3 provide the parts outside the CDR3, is KAGVTQTPRYLIKTRGQQVTLSCSPISGHRSVSWYQQTPGQGLQFLFEYFSETQRNKGNFPGRFSGRQFSNSRSEMNVSTLELGDSALYLCASSSTRVTQYFGPGTRLTVL.

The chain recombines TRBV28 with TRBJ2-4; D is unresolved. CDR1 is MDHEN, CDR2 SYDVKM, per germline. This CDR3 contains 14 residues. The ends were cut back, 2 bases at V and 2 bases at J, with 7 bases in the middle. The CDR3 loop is CASSLVATKNIQYF. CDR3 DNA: TGTGCCAGCAGTTTAGTAGCTACCAAAAACATTCAGTACTTC.

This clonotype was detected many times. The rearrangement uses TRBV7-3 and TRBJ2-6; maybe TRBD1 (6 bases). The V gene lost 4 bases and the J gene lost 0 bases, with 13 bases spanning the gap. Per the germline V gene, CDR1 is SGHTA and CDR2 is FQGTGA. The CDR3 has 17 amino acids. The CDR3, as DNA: TGTGCCAGCAGCTATACTACAGGGCGCTCTGGGGCCAACGTCCTGACTTTC. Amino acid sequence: CASSYTTGRSGANVLTF.